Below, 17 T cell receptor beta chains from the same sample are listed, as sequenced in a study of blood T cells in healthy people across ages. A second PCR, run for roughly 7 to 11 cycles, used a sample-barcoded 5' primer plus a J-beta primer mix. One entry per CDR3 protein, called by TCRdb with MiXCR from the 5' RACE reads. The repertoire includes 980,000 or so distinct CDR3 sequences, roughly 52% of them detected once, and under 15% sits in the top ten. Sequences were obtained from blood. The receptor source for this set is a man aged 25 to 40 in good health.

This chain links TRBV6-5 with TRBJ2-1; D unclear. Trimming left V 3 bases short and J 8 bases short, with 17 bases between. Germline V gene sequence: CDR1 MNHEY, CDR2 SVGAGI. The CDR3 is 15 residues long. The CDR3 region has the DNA TGTGCCAGCAGTTATACTGGCCAAGTCGGCGATGAGCAGTTCTTC. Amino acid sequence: CASSYTGQVGDEQFF.

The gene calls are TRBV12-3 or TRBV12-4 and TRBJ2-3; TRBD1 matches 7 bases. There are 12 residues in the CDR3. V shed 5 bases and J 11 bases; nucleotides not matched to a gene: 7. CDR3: CASSNRGDVQYF. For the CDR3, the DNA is TGTGCCAGCAGTAACAGGGGAGATGTGCAGTATTTT.

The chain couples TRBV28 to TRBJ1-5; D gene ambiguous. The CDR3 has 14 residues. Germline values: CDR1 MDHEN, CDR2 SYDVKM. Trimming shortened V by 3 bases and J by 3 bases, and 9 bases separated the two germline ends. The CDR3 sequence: CASSFTGYNQPQHF. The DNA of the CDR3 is TGTGCCAGCAGTTTTACGGGGTACAATCAGCCCCAGCATTTT.

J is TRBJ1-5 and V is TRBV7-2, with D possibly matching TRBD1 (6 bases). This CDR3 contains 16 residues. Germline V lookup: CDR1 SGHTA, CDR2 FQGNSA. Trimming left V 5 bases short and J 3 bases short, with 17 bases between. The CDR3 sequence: CASSVQGTADNQPQHF. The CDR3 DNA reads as TGTGCCAGCAGCGTTCAGGGGACGGCTGACAATCAGCCCCAGCATTTT.

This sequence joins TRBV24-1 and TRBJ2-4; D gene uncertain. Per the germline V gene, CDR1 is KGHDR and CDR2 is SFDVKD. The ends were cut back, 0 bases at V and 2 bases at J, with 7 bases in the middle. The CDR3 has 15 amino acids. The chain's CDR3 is CATSDLRDPKNIQYF. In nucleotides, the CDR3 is TGTGCCACCAGTGATTTGAGGGATCCCAAAAACATTCAGTACTTC.

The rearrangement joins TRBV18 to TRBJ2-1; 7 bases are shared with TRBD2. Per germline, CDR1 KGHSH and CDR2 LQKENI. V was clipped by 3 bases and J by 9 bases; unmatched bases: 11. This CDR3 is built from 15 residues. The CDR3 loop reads CASSPPTGLIFEQFF. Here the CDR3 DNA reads TGTGCCAGCTCACCGCCCACGGGACTAATTTTTGAGCAGTTCTTC.

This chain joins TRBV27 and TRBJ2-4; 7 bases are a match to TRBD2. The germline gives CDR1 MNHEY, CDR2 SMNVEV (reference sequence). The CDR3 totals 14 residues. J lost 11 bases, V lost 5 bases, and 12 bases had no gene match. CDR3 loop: CASSPRGGAGFQYF. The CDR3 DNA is TGTGCCAGCAGTCCCCGGGGAGGGGCAGGGTTTCAGTACTTC.

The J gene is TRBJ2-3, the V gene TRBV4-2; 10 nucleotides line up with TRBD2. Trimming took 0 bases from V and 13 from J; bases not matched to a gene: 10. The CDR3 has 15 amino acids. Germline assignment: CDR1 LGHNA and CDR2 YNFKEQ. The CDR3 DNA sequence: TGTGCCAGCAGCCAAGAGGTAGCTAGCGGGGGCAATGAGTATTTT. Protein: CASSQEVASGGNEYF.

CDR3 sequence: CASIPFGGGYNEQFF. The CDR3 coding sequence is TGTGCCAGCATTCCATTTGGGGGGGGATACAATGAGCAGTTCTTC. The J gene is TRBJ2-1, the V gene TRBV12-3 or TRBV12-4; the match to TRBD2 covers 7 bases. V lost 7 bases and J lost 4; bases outside the gene matches: 10. CDR3 length: 15 residues.

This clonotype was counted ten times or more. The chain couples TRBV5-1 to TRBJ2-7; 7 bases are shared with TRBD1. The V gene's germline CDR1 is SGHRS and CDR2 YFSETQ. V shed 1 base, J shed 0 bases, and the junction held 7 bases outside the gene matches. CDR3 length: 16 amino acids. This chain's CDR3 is CASSLYSGQNSYEQYF. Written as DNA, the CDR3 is TGCGCCAGCAGCTTGTACTCGGGACAGAACTCCTACGAGCAGTACTTC.

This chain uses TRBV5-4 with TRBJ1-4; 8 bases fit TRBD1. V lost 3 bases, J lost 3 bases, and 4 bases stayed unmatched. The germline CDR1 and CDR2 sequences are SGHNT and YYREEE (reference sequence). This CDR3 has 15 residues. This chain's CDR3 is CASSYQGQANEKLFF. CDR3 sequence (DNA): TGTGCCAGCAGCTATCAGGGACAGGCTAATGAAAAACTGTTTTTT.

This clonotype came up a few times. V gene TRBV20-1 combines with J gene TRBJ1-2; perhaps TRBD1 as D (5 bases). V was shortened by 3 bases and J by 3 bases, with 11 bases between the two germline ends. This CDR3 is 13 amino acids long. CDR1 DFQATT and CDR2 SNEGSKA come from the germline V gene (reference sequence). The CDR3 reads CSASRQSHYGYTF. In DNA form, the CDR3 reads TGCAGTGCTAGCCGACAGAGTCACTATGGCTACACCTTC.

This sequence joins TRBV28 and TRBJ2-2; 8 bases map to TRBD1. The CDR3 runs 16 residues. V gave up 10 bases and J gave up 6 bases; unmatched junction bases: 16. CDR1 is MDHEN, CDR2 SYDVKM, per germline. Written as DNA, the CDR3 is TGTGCCACCCAAGTTCCGGGACAGGTTAACGCCGGGGAGCTGTTTTTT. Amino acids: CATQVPGQVNAGELFF.

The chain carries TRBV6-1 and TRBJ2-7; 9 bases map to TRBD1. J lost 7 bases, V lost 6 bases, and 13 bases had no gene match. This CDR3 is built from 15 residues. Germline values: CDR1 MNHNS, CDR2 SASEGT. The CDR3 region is CASSARTGVYNEQYF. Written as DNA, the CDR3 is TGTGCCAGCAGCGCCAGGACAGGGGTATACAATGAGCAGTACTTC.

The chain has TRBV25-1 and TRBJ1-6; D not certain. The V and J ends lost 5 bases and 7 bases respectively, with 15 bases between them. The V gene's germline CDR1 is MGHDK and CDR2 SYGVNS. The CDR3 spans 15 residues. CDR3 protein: CASSRKAAANSPLHF. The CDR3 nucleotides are TGTGCCAGCAGTAGAAAGGCGGCCGCGAATTCACCCCTCCACTTT.

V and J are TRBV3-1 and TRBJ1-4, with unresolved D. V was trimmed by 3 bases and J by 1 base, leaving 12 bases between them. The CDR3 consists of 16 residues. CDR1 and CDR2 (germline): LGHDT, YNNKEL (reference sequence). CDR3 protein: CASSHSGRVTNEKLFF. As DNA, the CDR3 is TGTGCCAGCAGCCACTCGGGGAGGGTAACTAATGAAAAACTGTTTTTT.

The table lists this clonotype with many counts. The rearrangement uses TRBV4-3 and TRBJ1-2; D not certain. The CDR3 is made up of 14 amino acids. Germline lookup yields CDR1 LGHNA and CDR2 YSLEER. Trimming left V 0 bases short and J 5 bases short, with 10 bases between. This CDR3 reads CASSQDRGTYGYTF. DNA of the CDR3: TGCGCCAGCAGCCAAGACCGTGGAACATATGGCTACACCTTC.